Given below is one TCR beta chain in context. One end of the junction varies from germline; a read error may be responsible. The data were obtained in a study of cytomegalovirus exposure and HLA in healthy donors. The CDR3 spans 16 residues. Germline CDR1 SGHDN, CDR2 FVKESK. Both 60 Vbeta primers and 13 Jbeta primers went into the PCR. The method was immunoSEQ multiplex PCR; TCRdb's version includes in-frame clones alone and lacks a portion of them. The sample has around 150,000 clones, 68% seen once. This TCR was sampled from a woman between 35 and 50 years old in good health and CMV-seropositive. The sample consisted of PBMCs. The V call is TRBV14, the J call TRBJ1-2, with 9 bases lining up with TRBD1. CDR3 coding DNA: TGTGCCAGCAGCCAATCGGTGGGACAGGGAGGATATGGCTACCCCTTC. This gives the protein CASSQSVGQGGYGYPF.